The rows below give T cell receptor beta chains drawn from one sample of a study of beta chain features in type 1 diabetes. Profiling relied on immunoSEQ multiplex PCR, and the TCRdb table lists in-frame clones only, not all of them. The sample consists of under 350,000 clones, roughly 25% of them appearing once. The sequencing input was naive CD4+ T cells from blood. The origin of the receptors is a woman aged 25 to 45 with type 1 diabetes. Each CDR3 is given with its conserved first and last residue. The order of the fields is D gene, CDR3 length, V gene, J gene, CDR3 protein. A D gene is named only where the DNA matches it firmly.

TRBD1	11	TRBV2	TRBJ1-2	CASARGPGYTF
TRBD2	15	TRBV27	TRBJ2-7	CASSFLGGSQYEQYF
NA	17	TRBV29-1	TRBJ1-1	CSVGGEQGYFLNTEAFF
TRBD2	13	TRBV7-9	TRBJ2-3	CASSEREADTQYF
NA	14	TRBV29-1	TRBJ1-4	CSVEDTAGDEKLFF
NA	12	TRBV7-3	TRBJ2-1	CASSPSYNEQFF
NA	16	TRBV7-9	TRBJ1-5	CASSPSGTIGNQPQHF
NA	13	TRBV7-2	TRBJ2-5	CASSFNRQETQYF
TRBD1	14	TRBV9	TRBJ2-1	CASSARQGYNEQFF
NA	12	TRBV29-1	TRBJ1-1	CSAGLRNTEAFF
NA	12	TRBV28	TRBJ1-1	CAGRGGNTEAFF
TRBD1	15	TRBV6-5	TRBJ2-7	CASRDRAQISYEQYF
TRBD2	16	TRBV6-5	TRBJ2-1	CASSLAGLVGDNEQFF
NA	13	TRBV30	TRBJ1-1	CAWSVQSGPEAFF
NA	12	TRBV5-6	TRBJ2-7	CASSEHSYEQYF
TRBD2	13	TRBV29-1	TRBJ2-1	CSGGSSGRDEQFF
TRBD2	12	TRBV6-1	TRBJ2-7	CASRGLASEQYF
NA	12	TRBV7-3	TRBJ2-2	CASSSRTGELFF
TRBD2	16	TRBV25-1	TRBJ2-2	CASSEYSGRGSGELFF
TRBD1	13	TRBV2	TRBJ1-1	CASEGTGRTEAFF
NA	14	TRBV30	TRBJ1-5	CAWSVRGGHQPQHF
TRBD1	12	TRBV11-2	TRBJ1-1	CASSRQGPEAFF
NA	15	TRBV29-1	TRBJ1-2	CSVVGHQGWDYGYTF
TRBD2	15	TRBV9	TRBJ2-5	CASSVEAGGRETQYF
NA	11	TRBV20-1	TRBJ1-2	CSAFDTYGYTF
TRBD2	13	TRBV28	TRBJ2-7	CASRWGGDQEQYF